This T cell receptor (beta chain) was recovered during a study of T cell repertoires in cytomegalovirus infection. Study outcomes and limitations: What dominated the ex vivo response were HLA-C-restricted CMV-specific TCR beta clonotypes.

The CDR3 extends over 11 amino acids. V gave up 8 bases and J gave up 2 bases, with 6 bases separating them. This clonotype was recorded a few times. What it binds is unknown. MiXCR was run by TCRdb on the reads, yielding one entry per CDR3 protein. Among 85,000 to 120,000 distinct CDR3 sequences, more than 15% were seen once, and the ten largest hold roughly 8%. The sample consisted of PBMCs. The rearrangement uses TRBV23-1 and TRBJ1-2, with D hard to call. TRBV23-1 is an open reading frame whose function is uncertain. The receptor's source is a human donor in good health (CMV status not recorded). Some clones in this sample may be carry-over from other donors' samples. The CDR3: CASGRNYGYTF. The CDR3 DNA is TGCGCCAGCGGGAGGAACTATGGCTACACCTTC.